The 17 T cell receptor beta chains below were found in one sample sequenced in a study of cytomegalovirus exposure and HLA in healthy donors. With 60 Vbeta and 13 Jbeta primers, the PCR was carried out. TCRdb keeps only in-frame clones here, not all; method: immunoSEQ multiplex PCR. The sample is made up of tens of thousands of clones, and the top ten hold approximately 11% of it. The sequenced material came from PBMCs. The receptor source for this set is a woman between 50 and 59 years old in good health and CMV-seropositive.

The chain employs TRBV6-5 and TRBJ2-7; TRBD1 is a possible D gene (6 bases). Germline-derived CDR1 and CDR2 are MNHEY and SVGAGI. The CDR3 consists of 15 residues. Trimming removed 6 bases at V and 7 bases at J, with 22 bases between. The CDR3 nucleotides read TGTGCCAGCAGACCCGGGACAATACAACTGAGGGAGCAGTACTTC. Residues: CASRPGTIQLREQYF.

The genes are TRBV27 and TRBJ1-4; D perhaps matches TRBD1 (5 bases). CDR3 size: 14 residues. Trimming stripped 3 bases from V and 3 bases from J, with 8 bases between. Per germline, CDR1 MNHEY and CDR2 SMNVEV (reference sequence). In DNA, the CDR3 is TGTGCCAGCAGTTTCGGCAGGGCTAATGAAAAACTGTTTTTT. Its protein is CASSFGRANEKLFF.

The chain combines TRBV2 with TRBJ1-2; D gene ambiguous. Germline CDR1 and CDR2: SNHLY and FYNNEI. Trimming shortened V by 3 bases and J by 5 bases, and 13 bases separated the two germline ends. CDR3 length: 14 residues. In DNA form, the CDR3 reads TGTGCCAGCAGTGAGGGCTCTCTTAGGTATGGCTACACCTTC. This codes for CASSEGSLRYGYTF.

The chain carries TRBV5-1 and TRBJ2-5; no clear D. The germline V gene encodes CDR1 SGHRS and CDR2 YFSETQ. The CDR3 spans 14 residues. V lost 3 bases, J lost 5 bases, and 14 bases lay in between. CDR3 sequence reads: CASSSGVAGETQYF. The CDR3 nucleotides read TGCGCCAGCAGCTCTGGAGTAGCCGGGGAGACCCAGTACTTC.

J is TRBJ2-1 and V is TRBV7-2; maybe TRBD2 (5 bases). The CDR3 totals 14 residues. Looked up from germline, CDR1 is SGHTA and CDR2 is FQGNSA. V lost 2 bases, J lost 3 bases, and 8 bases lay in between. The CDR3 reads CASSLMGVYNEQFF. CDR3 DNA: TGTGCCAGCAGCTTAATGGGAGTCTACAATGAGCAGTTCTTC.

The rearrangement uses TRBV5-1 and TRBJ2-3; 9 nucleotides match TRBD2. There are 15 residues in the CDR3. V gave up 4 bases and J gave up 7 bases; unmatched junction bases: 10. Germline V gene sequence: CDR1 SGHRS, CDR2 YFSETQ. The CDR3 loop is CASSPFGTSTNTQYF. The CDR3 region has the DNA TGCGCCAGCAGCCCCTTTGGGACTAGCACCAATACGCAGTATTTT. Together with reference TRBV5-1 and TRBJ2-3, the CDR3 gives the full variable domain: KAGVTQTPRYLIKTRGQQVTLSCSPISGHRSVSWYQQTPGQGLQFLFEYFSETQRNKGNFPGRFSGRQFSNSRSEMNVSTLELGDSALYLCASSPFGTSTNTQYFGPGTRLTVL.

This sequence joins TRBV5-1 and TRBJ2-5, with a possible D match to TRBD2 (6 bases). The germline V and J ends were trimmed by 4 bases and 4 bases, with 17 bases remaining between them. This CDR3 spans 15 amino acids. The germline CDR1 and CDR2 sequences are SGHRS and YFSETQ. CDR3 residues: CASSPAVGGRETQYF. The CDR3 region has the DNA TGCGCCAGCAGCCCGGCTGTGGGAGGTAGAGAGACCCAGTACTTC.

The chain employs TRBV7-9 and TRBJ2-5; TRBD2 agrees at 11 bases. Germline V CDR1 and CDR2: SEHNR, FQNEAQ (reference sequence). With 5 bases clipped from V and 3 bases from J, the junction kept 2 bases outside the gene matches. CDR3 size: 14 residues. CDR3 nucleotide sequence: TGTGCCAGCAGCGCGGGACTAGCGGAAGAGACCCAGTACTTC. This translates into CASSAGLAEETQYF.

The V gene is TRBV10-2, the J gene TRBJ1-1; D may be TRBD1 (6 bases). The CDR3 sequence is 13 residues long. Germline V gene lookup returns CDR1 WSHSY and CDR2 SAAADI. V lost 6 bases and J 6 bases, leaving 14 bases between the germline ends. The CDR3 loop reads CASSDEAGAEAFF. CDR3 in DNA: TGCGCCAGCAGCGACGAGGCAGGGGCTGAAGCTTTCTTT.

The J gene is TRBJ2-1, the V gene TRBV7-9; 10 bases are shared with TRBD2. The CDR3 runs to 15 residues. Trimming removed 5 bases from V and 7 bases from J; junction bases left unmatched: 8. Germline CDR1 reads SEHNR; CDR2 reads FQNEAQ (reference sequence). CDR3 amino acids: CASSQGLAENNEQFF. CDR3 coding DNA: TGTGCCAGCAGCCAAGGACTAGCGGAGAATAATGAGCAGTTCTTC.

This chain connects TRBV5-4 to TRBJ2-7, with 9 bases matching TRBD1. Germline V gene lookup returns CDR1 SGHNT and CDR2 YYREEE (reference sequence). The trim removed 0 bases at V and 5 bases at J, leaving 9 bases unmatched. CDR3 size: 16 residues. In DNA form, the CDR3 reads TGTGCCAGCAGCTTGGCCCTCGGACAGGGGCAGAACGAGCAGTACTTC. Encoded protein: CASSLALGQGQNEQYF.

This chain joins TRBV29-1 and TRBJ2-2; 10 positions match TRBD1. Per the germline V gene, CDR1 is SQVTM and CDR2 is ANQGSEA. The CDR3 spans 14 residues. CDR3 bases: TGCACGTTCCTCGGGGACAGGGGCACCGGGGAGCTGTTTTTT. Encoded protein: CTFLGDRGTGELFF.

The V call is TRBV7-8, the J call TRBJ1-5; maybe TRBD1 (5 bases). Deletions cut 5 bases from V and 0 bases from J, with 17 bases between. The CDR3 consists of 17 residues. CDR1 is SGHVS and CDR2 is FQNEAQ in the germline V gene. In DNA form, the CDR3 reads TGTGCCAGCAGCCCCAGTAGACAGCAGTATAGCAATCAGCCCCAGCATTTT. This encodes CASSPSRQQYSNQPQHF.

The CDR3 protein is CASSPLQGTNRFYEQYF. CDR3 in DNA: TGTGCCAGCAGCCCCCTACAGGGGACGAACCGATTCTACGAGCAGTACTTC. The V and J genes are TRBV5-6 and TRBJ2-7; 7 bases match TRBD1. CDR3 length: 17 amino acids. J lost 3 bases, V lost 4 bases, and 16 bases had no gene match. Germline values: CDR1 SGHDT, CDR2 YYEEEE.

The rearrangement joins TRBV5-1 to TRBJ1-2, with 10 bases fitting TRBD1. V was pared by 0 bases and J by 7 bases, with 3 bases of the junction left unmatched. Germline-derived CDR1 and CDR2 are SGHRS and YFSETQ. The CDR3 covers 14 residues. The CDR3, as DNA: TGCGCCAGCAGCTTGGAGGGGACAGGGGTTGGCTACACCTTC. It specifies CASSLEGTGVGYTF.

V is TRBV19 and J is TRBJ2-7; possible D gene TRBD2, 6 bases. The CDR3 has 15 amino acids. The germline CDR1 and CDR2 sequences are LNHDA and SQIVND (reference sequence). V was pared by 1 base and J by 2 bases, with 12 bases between. The CDR3 nucleotides read TGTGCCAGTAGTATAGGACCCTGGGGGGCCTACGAGCAGTACTTC. The encoded protein is CASSIGPWGAYEQYF.

This chain joins TRBV30 and TRBJ1-2; 9 nucleotides line up with TRBD1. V shed 4 bases and J 4 bases; nucleotides not matched to a gene: 4. The CDR3 has 13 amino acids. CDR1 is GTSNPN and CDR2 is SVGIG in the germline V gene (reference sequence). The DNA of the CDR3 is TGTGCCTGGACCATGGGACAGGGCTATGGCTACACCTTC. The encoded protein is CAWTMGQGYGYTF.